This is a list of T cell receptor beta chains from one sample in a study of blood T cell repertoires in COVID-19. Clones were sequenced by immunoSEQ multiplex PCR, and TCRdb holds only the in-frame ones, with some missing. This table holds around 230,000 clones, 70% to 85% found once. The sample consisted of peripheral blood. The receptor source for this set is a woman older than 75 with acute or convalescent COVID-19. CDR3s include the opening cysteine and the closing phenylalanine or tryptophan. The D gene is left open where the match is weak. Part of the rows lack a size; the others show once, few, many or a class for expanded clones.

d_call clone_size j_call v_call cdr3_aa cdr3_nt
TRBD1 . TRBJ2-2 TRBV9 CASSAGTGNTGELFF TGTGCCAGCAGCGCTGGGACAGGGAACACCGGGGAGCTGTTTTTT
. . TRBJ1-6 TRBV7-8 CASSLYGINSPLHF TGTGCCAGCAGCTTATACGGTATTAATTCACCCCTCCACTTT
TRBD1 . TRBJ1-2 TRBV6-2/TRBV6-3 CASSNHRGQPQRSYGYTF TGTGCCAGCAGTAACCACCGGGGACAGCCCCAGAGGAGCTATGGCTACACCTTC
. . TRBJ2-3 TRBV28 CASSIRGTQYF TGTGCCAGCAGTATTCGCGGTACGCAGTATTTT
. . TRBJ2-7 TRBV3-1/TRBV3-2 CASSQDSGHRYEQYF TGTGCCAGCAGCCAAGATTCGGGACATAGATACGAGCAGTACTTC
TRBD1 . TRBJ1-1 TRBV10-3 CAISESYGTGGTRPKKNTEAFF TGTGCCATCAGTGAGTCGTACGGGACAGGGGGGACCAGGCCCAAGAAGAACACTGAAGCTTTCTTT
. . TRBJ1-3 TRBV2 CASSEDRISGNTIYF TGTGCCAGCAGTGAAGACAGAATCTCTGGAAACACCATATATTTT
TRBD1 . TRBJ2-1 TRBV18 CASEGQDSYNEQFF TGTGCCAGCGAAGGACAGGACTCCTACAATGAGCAGTTCTTC
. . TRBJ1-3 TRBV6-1 CASSEEPYSGNTIYF TGTGCCAGCAGTGAAGAGCCCTACTCTGGAAACACCATATATTTT
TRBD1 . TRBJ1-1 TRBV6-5 CASKEGGVPTEAFF TGTGCCAGCAAAGAAGGGGGCGTACCCACTGAAGCTTTCTTT
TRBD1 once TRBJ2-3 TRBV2 CASRITFQTGTQYF TGTGCCAGCCGGATCACCTTTCAGACAGGGACGCAGTATTTT
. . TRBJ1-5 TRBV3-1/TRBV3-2 CASSQDLTENQPQHF TGTGCCAGCAGCCAAGATCTGACAGAAAATCAGCCCCAGCATTTT
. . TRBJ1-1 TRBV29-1 CSVVGQANTEAFF TGCAGCGTTGTGGGGCAGGCAAACACTGAAGCTTTCTTT
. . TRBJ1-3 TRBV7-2 CASSSKTGSGNTIYF TGTGCCAGCAGCTCCAAAACAGGGTCTGGAAACACCATATATTTT
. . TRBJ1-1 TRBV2 CASSVLLRGEAFF TGTGCCAGCAGTGTTTTATTGAGAGGTGAAGCTTTCTTT
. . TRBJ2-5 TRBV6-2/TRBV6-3 CASSFGPSGGETQYF TGTGCCAGCAGTTTTGGACCCAGCGGTGGGGAGACCCAGTACTTC